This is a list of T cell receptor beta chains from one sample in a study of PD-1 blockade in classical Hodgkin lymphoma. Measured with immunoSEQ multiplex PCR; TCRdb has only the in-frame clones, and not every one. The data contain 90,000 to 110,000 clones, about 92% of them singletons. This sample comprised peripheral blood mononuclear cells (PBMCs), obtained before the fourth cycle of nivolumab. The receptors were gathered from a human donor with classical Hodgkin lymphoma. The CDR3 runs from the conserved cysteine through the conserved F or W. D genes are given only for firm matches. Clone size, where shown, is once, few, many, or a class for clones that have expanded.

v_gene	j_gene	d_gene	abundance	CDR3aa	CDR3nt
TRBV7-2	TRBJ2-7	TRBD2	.	CASSLAWTRAYEQYF	TGTGCCAGCAGCTTAGCTTGGACTAGGGCCTACGAGCAGTACTTC
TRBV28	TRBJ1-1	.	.	CASSQLSTGNTEAFF	TGTGCCAGCAGTCAGCTTTCTACAGGGAATACTGAAGCTTTCTTT
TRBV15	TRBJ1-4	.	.	CATSTRRDSTNEKLFF	TGTGCCACCAGCACCCGCAGGGATTCAACTAATGAAAAACTGTTTTTT
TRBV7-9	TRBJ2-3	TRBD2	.	CASSSPLGVAGAGTDTQYF	TGTGCCAGCAGCTCCCCCCTGGGGGTAGCGGGAGCGGGCACAGATACGCAGTATTTT
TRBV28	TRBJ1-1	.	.	CASSLGTFQNTEAFF	TGTGCCAGCAGTTTAGGAACCTTTCAGAACACTGAAGCTTTCTTT
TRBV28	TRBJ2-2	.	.	CASAGSNTGELFF	TGTGCCAGCGCGGGATCGAACACCGGGGAGCTGTTTTTT
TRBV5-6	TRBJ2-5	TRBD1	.	CASSLPEGQVQETQYF	TGTGCCAGCAGCTTGCCGGAGGGACAGGTACAAGAGACCCAGTACTTC
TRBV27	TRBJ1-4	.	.	CASSVRALNEKLFF	TGTGCCAGCAGTGTCCGGGCCCTTAATGAAAAACTGTTTTTT
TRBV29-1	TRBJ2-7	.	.	CSAWVQVLSYEQYF	TGCAGCGCTTGGGTCCAGGTTCTCTCCTACGAGCAGTACTTC
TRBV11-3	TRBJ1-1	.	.	CASSATTVTEAFF	TGTGCCAGCAGCGCCACCACAGTCACTGAAGCTTTCTTT
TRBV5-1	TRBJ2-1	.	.	CASSLTGISSYNEQFF	TGCGCCAGCAGCCTAACGGGGATAAGCTCCTACAATGAGCAGTTCTTC
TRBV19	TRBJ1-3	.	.	CASSKTTGGGNTIYF	TGTGCCAGTAGTAAAACGACAGGCGGTGGAAACACCATATATTTT
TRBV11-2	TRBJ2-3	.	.	CASSFEATDTQYF	TGTGCCAGCAGCTTCGAGGCAACAGATACGCAGTATTTT
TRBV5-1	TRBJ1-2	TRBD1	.	CASSPDRGGGYTF	TGCGCCAGCAGCCCGGACAGGGGAGGTGGCTACACCTTC
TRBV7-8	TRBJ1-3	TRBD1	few	CASSRSGQGNTIYF	TGTGCCAGCAGCCGATCGGGACAGGGAAACACCATATATTTT